Listed below are T cell receptor beta chains from one sample, sequenced in a study of blood T cell repertoires in COVID-19. Assay used: immunoSEQ multiplex PCR; TCRdb lists only in-frame clones, some missing. Of 250,000 to 300,000 clones listed, over 75% are singletons. The sample taken for sequencing was peripheral blood. These receptors were taken from a woman aged 65 to 85 with acute or convalescent COVID-19. CDR3s include the opening cysteine and the closing phenylalanine or tryptophan. The D gene is left open where the match is weak. The listing skips clone size in some rows; elsewhere it reads once, few, many or a size class.

D: TRBD1; V: TRBV4-1; J: TRBJ1-3; size: .; DNA: TGCGCCAGCAGCCTCAGGGGGTCTAGCTCTGGAAACACCATATATTTT; CDR3: CASSLRGSSSGNTIYF
D: TRBD1; V: TRBV2; J: TRBJ1-4; size: .; DNA: TGTGCCAGCAGTAAGGGGGCTCTTAATGAAAAACTGTTTTTT; CDR3: CASSKGALNEKLFF
D: .; V: TRBV29-1; J: TRBJ1-1; size: few; DNA: TGCAGCGCTGCGCTTGTGAACACTGAAGCTTTCTTT; CDR3: CSAALVNTEAFF
D: .; V: TRBV10-3; J: TRBJ1-2; size: .; DNA: TGTGCCATCAGTCCAGAACAATATGGCTACACCTTC; CDR3: CAISPEQYGYTF
D: .; V: TRBV7-3; J: TRBJ2-2; size: .; DNA: TGTGCCAGCAGCCCGGACTTGGGGATCACCGGGGAGCTGTTTTTT; CDR3: CASSPDLGITGELFF
D: TRBD1; V: TRBV5-1; J: TRBJ1-1; size: once; DNA: TGCGCCAGCAGCTTGGCAGGGACAGCCTTGAACACTGAAGCTTTCTTT; CDR3: CASSLAGTALNTEAFF
D: .; V: TRBV3-1/TRBV3-2; J: TRBJ1-2; size: .; DNA: TGTGCCAGCAGCCAAGGGGCAGGGAAGGGCTACACCTTC; CDR3: CASSQGAGKGYTF
D: TRBD1; V: TRBV4-1; J: TRBJ1-6; size: .; DNA: TGCGCCAGCAGCCTGACAGGGCGGGGGGATTCACCCCTCCACTTT; CDR3: CASSLTGRGDSPLHF
D: .; V: TRBV3-1/TRBV3-2; J: TRBJ1-5; size: once; DNA: TGTGCCAGCAGCCAAGCCGGGGAGGGACAGCCCCAGCATTTT; CDR3: CASSQAGEGQPQHF
D: .; V: TRBV5-1; J: TRBJ1-4; size: .; DNA: TGCGCCAGCAGCTCTCGGGGGTATCCCGATGAAAAACTGTTTTTT; CDR3: CASSSRGYPDEKLFF
D: .; V: TRBV5-6; J: TRBJ1-2; size: .; DNA: TGTGCCAGCAGCCCCGACACGACAAGAGGCTACACCTTC; CDR3: CASSPDTTRGYTF
D: .; V: TRBV6-5; J: TRBJ1-1; size: few; DNA: TGTGCCAGCAGCGGTATGAACACTGAAGCTTTCTTT; CDR3: CASSGMNTEAFF
D: .; V: TRBV12-3/TRBV12-4; J: TRBJ2-7; size: .; DNA: TGTGCCAGCAGTTCAGGGGGGGAGCAGTACTTC; CDR3: CASSSGGEQYF
D: .; V: TRBV19; J: TRBJ2-2; size: .; DNA: TGTGCCAGTAGTATAGTGGCAGGGTATATCGGGGAGCTGTTTTTT; CDR3: CASSIVAGYIGELFF
D: TRBD1; V: TRBV18; J: TRBJ1-1; size: .; DNA: TGTGCCAGCTCACCACTCCCCTATAGACAGGGGGCGCCTGTGGACACTGAAGCTTTCTTT; CDR3: CASSPLPYRQGAPVDTEAFF
D: .; V: TRBV28; J: TRBJ1-3; size: .; DNA: TGTGCCAGCATTTTAAAAGGGGGATGGTTGGGGGGAAACACCATATATTTT; CDR3: CASILKGGWLGGNTIYF
D: .; V: TRBV5-5; J: TRBJ1-3; size: .; DNA: TGTGCCAGCAGCCGTGGTGACTCTTCCCGGAACACCATATATTTT; CDR3: CASSRGDSSRNTIYF
D: TRBD1; V: TRBV11-2; J: TRBJ1-2; size: once; DNA: TGTGCCAGCAGCTTTACGAGGGACAGGTCTCCGTATGGCTACACCTTC; CDR3: CASSFTRDRSPYGYTF
D: .; V: TRBV4-1; J: TRBJ2-3; size: once; DNA: TGCGCCAGCAGCCTTAGTAGCCTAGCGTCCCCCATCTTGAGGGATACGCAGTATTTT; CDR3: CASSLSSLASPILRDTQYF
D: .; V: TRBV5-1; J: TRBJ1-2; size: .; DNA: TGCGCCAGCAGCTTAGGCTCGCCCCCAGGGGAAGGCTACACCTTC; CDR3: CASSLGSPPGEGYTF
D: TRBD1; V: TRBV12-3/TRBV12-4; J: TRBJ1-2; size: .; DNA: TGTGCCAGCAGTTTCGGGCAGGGGGGTGGCTACACCTTC; CDR3: CASSFGQGGGYTF
D: TRBD2; V: TRBV3-1/TRBV3-2; J: TRBJ2-1; size: .; DNA: TGTGCCAGCAGCCAAATAGCGGGGGGGCCAAATGAGCAGTTCTTC; CDR3: CASSQIAGGPNEQFF
D: TRBD1; V: TRBV2; J: TRBJ1-4; size: once; DNA: TGTGCCAGCAGTCCGGACAGGGGAAAAGAAAAACTGTTTTTT; CDR3: CASSPDRGKEKLFF
D: .; V: TRBV5-1; J: TRBJ1-1; size: once; DNA: TGCGCCAGCAGCTTGTGGGACAATCAGGACACTGAAGCTTTCTTT; CDR3: CASSLWDNQDTEAFF
D: TRBD2; V: TRBV5-1; J: TRBJ2-5; size: .; DNA: TGCGCCAGCAGCCCCCGGCCGGGGGGAGAGACCCAGTACTTC; CDR3: CASSPRPGGETQYF
D: .; V: TRBV30; J: TRBJ2-1; size: once; DNA: TGTGCCTGGAGTGGAAGGAGCGGTAATGAGCAGTTCTTC; CDR3: CAWSGRSGNEQFF
D: TRBD1; V: TRBV11-3; J: TRBJ2-1; size: .; DNA: TGTGCCAGCAGTCCCGGGACAGGGACTTACAATGAGCAGTTCTTC; CDR3: CASSPGTGTYNEQFF
D: TRBD1; V: TRBV25-1; J: TRBJ1-3; size: .; DNA: TGTGCCAGCAGTGGACAGGGGGCTGGTTCTGGAAACACCATATATTTT; CDR3: CASSGQGAGSGNTIYF
D: .; V: TRBV20-1; J: TRBJ1-4; size: .; DNA: TGCAGTGTAGGGAGGGATGAAAAACTGTTTTTT; CDR3: CSVGRDEKLFF
D: .; V: TRBV10-1; J: TRBJ1-6; size: .; DNA: TGCGCCAGCAGTCGTGGGGCTACCTATAATTCACCCCTCCACTTT; CDR3: CASSRGATYNSPLHF
D: .; V: TRBV18; J: TRBJ1-6; size: .; DNA: TGTGCCAGCTCACCCGTGAGCGGGGAAGCTTCACCCCTCCACTTT; CDR3: CASSPVSGEASPLHF
D: .; V: TRBV12-3/TRBV12-4; J: TRBJ1-2; size: .; DNA: TGTGCCAGCAGTTTAGGGGGGAGGTACGGCTACACCTTC; CDR3: CASSLGGRYGYTF
D: .; V: TRBV5-5; J: TRBJ1-6; size: .; DNA: TGTGCCAGCAGCTTGGAAGAGGGTTCACCCCTCCACTTT; CDR3: CASSLEEGSPLHF
D: TRBD1; V: TRBV5-1; J: TRBJ1-5; size: .; DNA: TGCGCCAGCAGCTTGGGAGGGACAGGGGTCCAGCCCCAGCATTTT; CDR3: CASSLGGTGVQPQHF
D: .; V: TRBV6-5; J: TRBJ2-7; size: .; DNA: TGTGCCAGCAGCGTATCCGCCTACGAGCAGTACTTC; CDR3: CASSVSAYEQYF
D: .; V: TRBV3-1/TRBV3-2; J: TRBJ2-7; size: .; DNA: TGTGCCAGCTTGCTGCCCGGAGTGTACTTC; CDR3: CASLLPGVYF
D: TRBD2; V: TRBV24-1; J: TRBJ2-2; size: .; DNA: TGTGCCACCAGTCCCGGACTAGCGGTGGGTACCGGGGAGCTGTTTTTT; CDR3: CATSPGLAVGTGELFF
D: .; V: TRBV7-9; J: TRBJ2-6; size: .; DNA: TGTGCCAGCAGCCCGGGACTTTTTGCTGGGGCCAACGTCCTGACTTTC; CDR3: CASSPGLFAGANVLTF